The 10 T cell receptor beta chains listed next were all sequenced from one sample in a study of vaccination effects on CD4 cells after COVID-19. These receptors have no identified antigens. Antigen-specific CD4+ T cells expanded by the ViraFEST assay with viral peptide pools were then sequenced. Upon completion of around eleven days in culture, CD4+ T cells were isolated. Everyone in the study got two shots of either the BNT162b2 or mRNA-1273 vaccine. TCRdb's table, derived via immunoSEQ multiplex PCR, lists solely in-frame clones and lacks some. This table has tens of thousands of clones, roughly two thirds appearing once. This sample comprised CD4+ T cells from PBMCs cultured with HCoV-229E spike peptides, obtained after COVID-19 vaccination. Receptors were obtained from a human donor who received a COVID-19 vaccine.

The genes are TRBV19 and TRBJ1-5, with D possibly TRBD1 on 6 matching bases. This CDR3 comprises 16 residues. The germline V and J ends were trimmed by 6 bases and 3 bases, with 18 bases remaining between them. Germline lookup yields CDR1 LNHDA and CDR2 SQIVND (reference sequence). The DNA for the CDR3 is TGTGCCAGTAGACAAGACAGGTTCACCCTCAATCAGCCCCAGCATTTT. Translating gives CASRQDRFTLNQPQHF.

The chain is built from TRBV3-1 (or the pseudogene TRBV3-2) and TRBJ1-4; 9 bases are a match to TRBD1. V shed 4 bases and J 1 base; nucleotides not matched to a gene: 13. Germline CDR1 is LGHDT and CDR2 is YNNKEL (reference sequence). The CDR3 is made up of 19 amino acids. CDR3 DNA: TGTGCCAGCAGCCGCCCTCGTTCCGGGACAGGGATAACTAATGAAAAACTGTTTTTT. The encoded protein is CASSRPRSGTGITNEKLFF.

This clone was detected only a few times. The chain joins TRBV12-3 or TRBV12-4 to TRBJ1-2; the D is unclear. Trimming removed 3 bases at V and 6 bases at J, with 11 bases between. The CDR3 spans 13 residues. This chain's CDR3 is CASSFLPEHGYTF. For the CDR3, the DNA is TGTGCCAGCAGTTTCCTCCCCGAACATGGCTACACCTTC.

The chain links TRBV6-5 to TRBJ1-6; D gene ambiguous. Germline-derived CDR1 and CDR2 are MNHEY and SVGAGI. V was cut by 6 bases and J by 0 bases, with 9 bases left in between. The CDR3 has 15 amino acids. The chain's CDR3 is CASSRDRSYNSPLHF. CDR3 DNA sequence: TGTGCCAGCAGCCGCGACCGCTCCTATAATTCACCCCTCCACTTT.

This clone was counted a few times. V is TRBV6-5 and J is TRBJ1-2; 9 positions match TRBD1. With V trimmed by 7 bases and J by 3 bases, 6 bases remained unmatched. This CDR3 has 14 residues. Germline CDR1 is MNHEY and CDR2 is SVGAGI. CDR3 nucleotide sequence: TGTGCCAGCACCTGGACAGGGGCGGACTATGGCTACACCTTC. Its translation is CASTWTGADYGYTF.

This clone was picked up a small number of times. The rearrangement uses TRBV3-1 (or the pseudogene TRBV3-2) and TRBJ2-7, with 7 positions matching TRBD2. The CDR3 extends over 13 amino acids. The germline V gene has CDR1 LGHDT and CDR2 YNNKEL (reference sequence). J was trimmed by 7 bases and V by 0 bases; bases with no gene match: 3. The CDR3 loop reads CASSQDGSGEQYF. CDR3 nucleotides: TGTGCCAGCAGCCAAGATGGTAGCGGGGAGCAGTACTTC.

CDR3 residues: CASSVGLDLETQYF. For the CDR3, the DNA is TGTGCCAGCAGCGTAGGACTAGATCTCGAGACCCAGTACTTC. V and J are TRBV9 and TRBJ2-5, with TRBD2 as a possible D gene (6 bases). Germline assignment: CDR1 SGDLS and CDR2 YYNGEE. The CDR3 is made up of 14 amino acids. The V end was cut by 0 bases, the J end by 5 bases, with 11 bases between.

V and J are TRBV6-5 and TRBJ1-3, with D unresolved. Trimming removed 4 bases at V and 4 bases at J, with 8 bases between. Germline-derived CDR1 and CDR2 are MNHEY and SVGAGI. The CDR3 length is 13 residues. DNA of the CDR3: TGTGCCAGCAGTTCTGTCTCGGGAAACACCATATATTTT. Amino acid sequence: CASSSVSGNTIYF.

This clone was counted between two and nine times. The chain carries TRBV2 and TRBJ1-2; D uncertain. The CDR3 loop spans 14 amino acids. V lost 4 bases and J 7 bases, leaving 16 bases between the germline ends. From germline, CDR1 is SNHLY and CDR2 FYNNEI. The chain's CDR3 is CASSVLGILSGYTF. In DNA form, the CDR3 reads TGTGCCAGCAGTGTTCTGGGGATTTTGAGTGGCTACACCTTC.

The chain links TRBV19 to TRBJ2-7; 10 nucleotides match TRBD1. Trimming took 9 bases from V and 1 from J; bases not matched to a gene: 15. The germline CDR1 and CDR2 sequences are LNHDA and SQIVND (reference sequence). The CDR3 has 17 residues. CDR3 coding DNA: TGTGCCAGCCAATGGAGGGGAGGACAGGGGGTGTCCTACGAGCAGTACTTC. It specifies CASQWRGGQGVSYEQYF.